This T cell receptor (beta chain) derives from a study of blood T cells in healthy people across ages (dated by TCRdb to the mid-2010s). Turning to the overall study: In model experiments, template switching captured about one uniquely barcoded TCR beta cDNA molecule for every two T cells. Using deep sequencing normalized with unique cDNA molecular identifiers, the study measured how TCR beta repertoire diversity changes with age. The donors were divided into four age groups: young (average roughly 17 years), middle-aged (about 41), aged (about 56) and long-lived (around 87). Donors of different ages were randomly distributed across sequencing lanes to avoid experimental bias. For two donors (one aged 18 to 30 and one aged 80 or older), the study analyzed two additional independent replicas of 1 million unique cDNA reads from the same blood draw. Overall results and qualifications from the work: There was a strong correlation between observed TCR beta diversity and the percentage of naive T cells measured by flow cytometry. Bulk unsorted PBMC profiling prevented conclusive comparison of naive and antigen-experienced compartments. As age increased, observed TCR beta diversity per million T cells dropped in a roughly linear way, and a significant reduction was already evident by age about 40. Estimates of total diversity based on one million sequenced T cells were regarded as lower bounds and as underestimates. Compared with the aged group, more naive CD4+ T cells, fewer expanded clones and increased TCR diversity were shown by the long-lived group, suggesting age selection. The CMV infection status of donors was not known, potentially confounding age-related changes in expanded clonotypes.

In its sample, this clonotype was seen a few times. The antigen this receptor binds is unknown. No much larger clonotype is one base removed from it; base qualities were not supplied. The donors were 40 or so Caucasian individuals from Russia, aged 6 to 90 years, who were systemically healthy. Around 10 milliliters of peripheral blood were collected from each donor into EDTA-treated Vacutainer tubes. PBMCs were isolated by Ficoll-Paque density-gradient centrifugation, with at least 7 million obtained per sample. Total RNA, at least 5 micrograms per sample, was extracted from PBMCs with Trizol reagent. The percentages of naive CD45RAhigh/CD27high T cells were determined by flow cytometry on a PBMC aliquot from every donor. Library preparation used 5' RACE. Sequencing was performed on an Illumina HiSeq 2500. A second PCR of roughly 7 to 11 cycles was run with a J-beta primer mix and a sample-barcoded 5' primer. A unique molecular identifier was introduced onto each TCR beta cDNA molecule by a template-switch 5' adaptor carrying 12 random nucleotides. At least 3 million CDR3-containing paired-end reads were obtained from each sample. The Mint cDNA synthesis kit, primed by a TRBC-specific oligonucleotide, was used to synthesize first-strand cDNA from all RNA. Following uracil-DNA glycosylase treatment, a first 18-cycle PCR with universal primers M1SS and BC2_uni_R was performed on all cDNA. The authors processed their data as follows. For normalization, 1 million high-quality reads were randomly selected from each sample, with every read carrying a distinct molecular identifier. Reads with shared molecular identifiers were discarded instead of being binned into consensus sequences. MiTCR, with a Q25 quality threshold and the strictest error-elimination algorithm, was used for CDR3 identification, clonotype clustering and error correction. A nonparametric unseen species model with Euler transformation was used to estimate lower-bound total TCR beta diversity. The public reads were quality trimmed at Q25 with fastp and then assembled into clones with MiXCR by TCRdb, keeping productive beta chains. Every CDR3 protein is listed once, alongside the most common genes and DNA of its rows. The V and J calls and clone size are TCRdb's, not the authors'. This sample has roughly 1.5 million distinct CDR3 sequences in its table, and less than 45% of those were observed once. About 4% of the sample lies in the top ten.

The germline V gene sets CDR1 to SQVTM and CDR2 to ANQGSEA. Trimming takes 4 bases off V and 3 bases off J; junction bases not matched to a gene: 9. CDR3 length: 16 amino acids, cysteine to phenylalanine. Only the CDR3 portion is preserved as DNA: 48 bases, with reading frame beginning at the first base. Sequencing used blood. In this chain, TRBV29-1 is recombined with TRBJ2-3; 11 of the junction bases match TRBD1. This sequence originates from a woman younger than 30 in good health. The nucleotide sequence reads TGCAGCGTTGGGGGGACAGGGGGACTGGGTACAGATACGCAGTATTTT. It translates as CSVGGTGGLGTDTQYF.